Sequencing of this TCR beta chain was carried out in a study of shared clonotypes between healthy human individuals. CDR1 and CDR2 (germline): MNHEY, SVGAGI. This CDR3 has 14 amino acids. V lost 0 bases and J lost 7, with 12 bases in between. Terminally differentiated effector memory CD45RA+ cells were excluded from the naive CD8 cells, which were CD45RO-negative and positively selected for CCR7. The repertoire was sequenced with immunoSEQ multiplex PCR; TCRdb's copy has only in-frame clones and lacks some. This table holds approximately 720,000 clones, under 95% found once. The sample consisted of naive CD8+ T cells sorted from blood. V and J are TRBV6-5 and TRBJ1-2; D remains unclear. This receptor was taken from a man aged 25 to 45 in good health. CDR3 sequence (DNA): TGTGCCAGCAGTTACTCACTCCCCAGTGGTGGCTACACCTTC. Translation: CASSYSLPSGGYTF.